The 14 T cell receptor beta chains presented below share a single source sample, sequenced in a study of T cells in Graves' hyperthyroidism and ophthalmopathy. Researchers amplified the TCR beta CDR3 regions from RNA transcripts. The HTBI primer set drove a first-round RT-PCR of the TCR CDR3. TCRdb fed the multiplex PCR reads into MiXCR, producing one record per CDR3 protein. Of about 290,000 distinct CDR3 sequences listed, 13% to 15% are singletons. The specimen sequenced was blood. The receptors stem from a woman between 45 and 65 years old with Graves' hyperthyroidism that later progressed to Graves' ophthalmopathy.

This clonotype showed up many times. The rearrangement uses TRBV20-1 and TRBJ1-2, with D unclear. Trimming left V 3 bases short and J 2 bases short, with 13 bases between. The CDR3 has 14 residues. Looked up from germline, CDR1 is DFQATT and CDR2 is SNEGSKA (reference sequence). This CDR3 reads CSARLRADNYGYTF. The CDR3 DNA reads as TGCAGTGCTAGGTTAAGGGCGGACAACTATGGCTACACCTTC.

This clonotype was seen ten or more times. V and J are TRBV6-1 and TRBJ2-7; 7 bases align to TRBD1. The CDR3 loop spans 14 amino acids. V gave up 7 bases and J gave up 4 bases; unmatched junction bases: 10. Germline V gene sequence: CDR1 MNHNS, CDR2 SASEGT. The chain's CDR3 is CASIYRGSGYEQYF. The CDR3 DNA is TGTGCCAGCATCTACAGGGGTTCGGGATACGAGCAGTACTTC.

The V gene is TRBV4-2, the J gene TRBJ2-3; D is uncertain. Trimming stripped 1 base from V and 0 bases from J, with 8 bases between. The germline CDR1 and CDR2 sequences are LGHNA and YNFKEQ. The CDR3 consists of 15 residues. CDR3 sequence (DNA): TGTGCCAGCAGCCAAGCCAAACCTAGCACAGATACGCAGTATTTT. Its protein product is CASSQAKPSTDTQYF.

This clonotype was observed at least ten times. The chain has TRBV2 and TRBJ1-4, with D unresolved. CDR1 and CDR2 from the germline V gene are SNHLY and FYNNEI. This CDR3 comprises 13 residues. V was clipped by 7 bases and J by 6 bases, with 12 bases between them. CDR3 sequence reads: CASIRDSDEKLFF. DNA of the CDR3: TGTGCCAGCATCCGGGATTCGGATGAAAAACTGTTTTTT.

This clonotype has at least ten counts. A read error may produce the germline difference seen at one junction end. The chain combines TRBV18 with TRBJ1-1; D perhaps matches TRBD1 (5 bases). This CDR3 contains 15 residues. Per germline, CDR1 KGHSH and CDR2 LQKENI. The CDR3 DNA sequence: TGTGCGAGCTCTCCACTCCTACAGGTTAACACTGAAGCTTTCTTT. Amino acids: CASSPLLQVNTEAFF.

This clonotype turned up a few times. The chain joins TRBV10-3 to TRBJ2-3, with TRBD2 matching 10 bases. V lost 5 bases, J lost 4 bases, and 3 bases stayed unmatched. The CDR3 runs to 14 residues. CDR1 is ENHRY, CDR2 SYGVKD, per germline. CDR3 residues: CAISLLAGSDTQYF. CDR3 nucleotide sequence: TGTGCCATCAGTCTACTAGCGGGATCAGATACGCAGTATTTT.

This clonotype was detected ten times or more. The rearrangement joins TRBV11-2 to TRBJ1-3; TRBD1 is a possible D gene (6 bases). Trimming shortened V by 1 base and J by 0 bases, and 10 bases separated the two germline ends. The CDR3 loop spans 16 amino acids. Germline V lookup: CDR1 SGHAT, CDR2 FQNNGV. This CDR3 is CASSLVGQFSGNTIYF. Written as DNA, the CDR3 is TGTGCCAGCAGCTTAGTCGGACAGTTCTCTGGAAACACCATATATTTT. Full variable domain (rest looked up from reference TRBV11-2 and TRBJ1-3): EAGVAQSPRYKIIEKRQSVAFWCNPISGHATLYWYQQILGQGPKLLIQFQNNGVVDDSQLPKDRFSAERLKGVDSTLKIQPAKLEDSAVYLCASSLVGQFSGNTIYFGEGSWLTVV.

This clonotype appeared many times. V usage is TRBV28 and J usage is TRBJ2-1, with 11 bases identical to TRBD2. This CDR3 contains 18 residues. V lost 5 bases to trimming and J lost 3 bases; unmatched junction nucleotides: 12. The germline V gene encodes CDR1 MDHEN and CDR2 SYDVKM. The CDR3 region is CASSPPLIAGGDYNEQFF. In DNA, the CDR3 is TGTGCCAGCAGTCCCCCCCTCATAGCGGGAGGGGACTACAATGAGCAGTTCTTC. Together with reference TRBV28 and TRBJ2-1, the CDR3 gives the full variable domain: DVKVTQSSRYLVKRTGEKVFLECVQDMDHENMFWYRQDPGLGLRLIYFSYDVKMKEKGDIPEGYSVSREKKERFSLILESASTNQTSMYLCASSPPLIAGGDYNEQFFGPGTRLTVL.

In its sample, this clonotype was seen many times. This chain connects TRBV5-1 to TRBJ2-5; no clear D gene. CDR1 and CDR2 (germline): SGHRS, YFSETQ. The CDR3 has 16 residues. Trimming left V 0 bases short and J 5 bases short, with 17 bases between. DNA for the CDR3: TGCGCCAGCAGCTTGGATGGAATCAGTCAAGGGGAGACCCAGTACTTC. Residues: CASSLDGISQGETQYF.

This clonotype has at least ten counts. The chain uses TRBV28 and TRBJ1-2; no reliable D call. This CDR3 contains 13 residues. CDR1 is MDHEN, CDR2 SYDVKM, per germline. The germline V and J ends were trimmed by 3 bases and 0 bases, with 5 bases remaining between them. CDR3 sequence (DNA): TGTGCCAGCAGTTTCCGGGCTAACTATGGCTACACCTTC. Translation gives CASSFRANYGYTF.

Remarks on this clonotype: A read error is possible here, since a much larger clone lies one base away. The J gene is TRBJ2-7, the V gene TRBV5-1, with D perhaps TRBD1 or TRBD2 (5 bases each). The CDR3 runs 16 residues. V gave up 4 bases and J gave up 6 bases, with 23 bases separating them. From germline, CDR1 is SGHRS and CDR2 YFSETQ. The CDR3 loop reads CASSLTRNPRGAEQYF. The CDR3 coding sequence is TGCGCCAGCAGCCTCACTAGGAACCCACGAGGGGCCGAGCAGTACTTC.

Here the CDR3 reads CAWRWAGAEAFF. For the CDR3, the DNA is TGTGCCTGGAGATGGGCAGGGGCTGAAGCTTTCTTT. The gene calls are TRBV30 and TRBJ1-1; D is perhaps TRBD1 (6 bases). Trimming removed 3 bases from V and 6 bases from J, with 11 bases in between. The germline CDR1 and CDR2 sequences are GTSNPN and SVGIG (reference sequence). The CDR3 loop spans 12 amino acids.

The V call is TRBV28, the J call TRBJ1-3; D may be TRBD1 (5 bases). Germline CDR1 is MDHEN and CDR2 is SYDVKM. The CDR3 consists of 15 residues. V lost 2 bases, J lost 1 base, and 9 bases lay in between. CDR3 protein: CASSLAGRSGNTIYF. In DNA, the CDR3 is TGTGCCAGCAGTTTAGCAGGGAGGTCTGGAAACACCATATATTTT.

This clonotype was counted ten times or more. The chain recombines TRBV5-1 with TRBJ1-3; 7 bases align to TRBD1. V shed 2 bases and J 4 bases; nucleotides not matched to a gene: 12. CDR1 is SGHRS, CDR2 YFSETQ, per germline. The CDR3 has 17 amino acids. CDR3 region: CASSLRTGSSGGNTIYF. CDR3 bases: TGCGCCAGCAGCTTAAGGACAGGTTCGTCGGGAGGAAACACCATATATTTT.